What follows are 23 T cell receptor beta chains derived from one specimen sequenced in a study of blood T cell repertoires in COVID-19 (dated by TCRdb to the early 2020s). The library was made by the immunoSEQ multiplex PCR assay. TCRdb provides this immuneACCESS table in a form limited to in-frame rearrangements. Some clones are lacking; in checked studies, under half of them reflect an unresolved V gene, and why the rest are absent is not known. For this sample the table gives about 400,000 clones, of which 88% were detected only once. The top ten constitute approximately 2.1% of the sample. The sequenced material came from PBMCs or T cells enriched from blood (not recorded which). These receptors came from a woman aged 40 to 50 with acute COVID-19.

V usage is TRBV5-1 and J usage is TRBJ2-6; D is unclear. In germline, CDR1 is SGHRS, CDR2 YFSETQ. The CDR3 runs 15 residues. V was trimmed by 3 bases and J by 4 bases, leaving 11 bases between them. As DNA, the CDR3 is TGCGCCAGCAGCTCCGAACTTGCCGGGGCCAACGTCCTGACTTTC. This encodes CASSSELAGANVLTF.

This clone showed up just once. The chain joins TRBV5-1 to TRBJ2-4; D remains ambiguous. The CDR3 runs to 14 residues. Looked up from germline, CDR1 is SGHRS and CDR2 is YFSETQ. Trimming took 0 bases from V and 5 from J, leaving 9 bases between them. The CDR3 loop is CASSLEASENIQYF. The DNA for the CDR3 is TGCGCCAGCAGCTTGGAAGCGTCAGAAAACATTCAGTACTTC.

This clone was detected only a few times. The chain employs TRBV11-3 and TRBJ1-1, with 7 bases that match TRBD1. The V and J ends lost 8 bases and 8 bases, in that order; junction bases with no gene match: 14. This CDR3 has 14 amino acids. CDR1 and CDR2 (germline): SGHNT, YENEEA. The CDR3 nucleotides are TGTGCCAGCGGCGGAGGGACAGACCCGCGAGAAGCTTTCTTT. Translating it yields CASGGGTDPREAFF.

The V and J genes are TRBV12-3 or TRBV12-4 and TRBJ1-2; perhaps TRBD1 as D (6 bases). V shed 3 bases and J shed 8 bases, with 13 bases lying between them. The CDR3 length is 13 residues. This chain's CDR3 is CASSLETGQGYTF. The CDR3 bases are TGTGCCAGCAGTTTGGAAACAGGGCAGGGCTACACCTTC.

The sample holds one count of this clone. This chain uses TRBV12-5 with TRBJ1-4; 7 bases fit TRBD1. The V gene's germline CDR1 is LGHNT and CDR2 FRNRAP. V lost 2 bases and J lost 7; bases outside the gene matches: 1. CDR3 length equals 13 residues. This CDR3 is CASGLQGGEKLFF. The CDR3 region has the DNA TGTGCTAGTGGTTTGCAGGGGGGTGAAAAACTGTTTTTT.

The V gene is TRBV2, the J gene TRBJ2-7; 10 bases agree with TRBD2. J was trimmed by 2 bases and V by 2 bases; bases with no gene match: 3. Germline V gene data show CDR1 as SNHLY and CDR2 as FYNNEI. The CDR3 covers 15 residues. The CDR3 spells CASSELAGAAYEQYF. Here the CDR3 DNA reads TGTGCCAGCAGTGAACTAGCGGGGGCCGCCTACGAGCAGTACTTC.

J is TRBJ2-7 and V is TRBV9, with 9 bases that match TRBD2. The CDR3 covers 13 residues. Per the germline V gene, CDR1 is SGDLS and CDR2 is YYNGEE. V lost 2 bases to trimming and J lost 7 bases; unmatched junction nucleotides: 4. The CDR3 spells CASSVGLAREQYF. The CDR3 nucleotides are TGTGCCAGCAGCGTCGGACTAGCGAGGGAGCAGTACTTC.

The rearrangement uses TRBV6-5 and TRBJ1-5; a possible D gene is TRBD1 (6 bases). Germline CDR1 and CDR2: MNHEY and SVGAGI. This CDR3 is 14 amino acids long. The V end lost 2 bases, the J end lost 5 bases, and 10 bases lay between the germline ends. For the CDR3, the DNA is TGTGCCAGCAGTTACCTACAGGGAGATCAGCCCCAGCATTTT. This gives the protein CASSYLQGDQPQHF.

CDR3 coding DNA: TGTGCCAGCAGTTTGTCGGCAGGAAATTCACCCCTCCACTTT. Amino acid sequence: CASSLSAGNSPLHF. The V and J genes are TRBV6-6 and TRBJ1-6; D remains unclear. V lost 4 bases to trimming and J lost 7 bases, with 11 bases between them. The CDR3 consists of 14 residues. Germline V lookup: CDR1 MNHNY, CDR2 SVGAGI (reference sequence).

The gene calls are TRBV4-1 and TRBJ1-2; 7 bases align to TRBD1. The V gene's germline CDR1 is MGHRA and CDR2 YSYEKL. Germline trimming cut 0 bases from V and 4 bases from J; bases unmatched to any gene: 5. This CDR3 contains 15 residues. CDR3 bases: TGCGCCAGCAGCCAAGAGTACGGGACAGCCTATGGCTACACCTTC. It yields the protein CASSQEYGTAYGYTF.

This clone has only a few counts. The chain is built from TRBV25-1 and TRBJ1-2, with 8 bases that match TRBD1. Germline assignment: CDR1 MGHDK and CDR2 SYGVNS. Trimming at V came to 7 bases and at J to 4 bases, leaving 5 bases not matched to a gene. The CDR3 length is 13 residues. The CDR3 DNA reads TGTGCCAGCAAACCAGGGGGCGGCTATGGCTACACCTTC. Translating it yields CASKPGGGYGYTF.

The chain carries TRBV6-5 and TRBJ1-2; unclear D gene. Germline V CDR1 and CDR2: MNHEY, SVGAGI. CDR3 length: 14 amino acids. Deletions cut 2 bases from V and 8 bases from J, with 15 bases between. CDR3 DNA: TGTGCCAGCAGTTACGAGCGCCAAGCGGTAGGCTACACCTTC. The encoded protein is CASSYERQAVGYTF.

This sequence joins TRBV6-5 and TRBJ2-2; 10 bases match TRBD1. This CDR3 is built from 14 residues. V trimming: 8 bases; J trimming: 7 bases; junction bases outside the gene matches: 7. Germline V CDR1 and CDR2: MNHEY, SVGAGI. The CDR3 DNA reads as TGTGCCAGCTCGGGACAGGGGTGGATCGGGGAGCTGTTTTTT. Translating gives CASSGQGWIGELFF.

This chain uses TRBV25-1 with TRBJ1-2; 9 bases match TRBD1. V lost 7 bases and J lost 9; bases outside the gene matches: 9. This CDR3 has 13 amino acids. Germline assignment: CDR1 MGHDK and CDR2 SYGVNS. CDR3 sequence reads: CASTTGGAGRYTF. DNA for the CDR3: TGTGCCAGCACCACAGGGGGCGCAGGGCGCTACACCTTC.

This chain uses TRBV30 with TRBJ2-1; 8 nucleotides match TRBD2. Trimming at V came to 8 bases and at J to 2 bases, leaving 5 bases not matched to a gene. Germline assignment: CDR1 GTSNPN and CDR2 SVGIG (reference sequence). The CDR3 covers 13 residues. The CDR3 loop reads CALSGLAYNEQFF. The CDR3 coding sequence is TGTGCCCTGTCGGGACTAGCCTACAATGAGCAGTTCTTC.

The chain links TRBV5-1 to TRBJ1-3; D remains ambiguous. The CDR3 runs to 13 residues. V lost 4 bases, J lost 1 base, and 6 bases lay in between. From germline, CDR1 is SGHRS and CDR2 YFSETQ. The CDR3 sequence is CASSPVSGNTIYF. The DNA for the CDR3 is TGCGCCAGCAGCCCCGTTTCTGGAAACACCATATATTTT.

This chain uses TRBV30 with TRBJ2-1, with D uncertain. Germline CDR1 and CDR2: GTSNPN and SVGIG (reference sequence). There are 13 residues in the CDR3. Deletions cut 0 bases from V and 4 bases from J, with 7 bases between. The CDR3 sequence: CAWSVLLYNEQFF. The DNA of the CDR3 is TGTGCCTGGAGTGTACTCTTGTACAATGAGCAGTTCTTC.

This clone was detected only once. This sequence joins TRBV9 and TRBJ2-3, with TRBD1 as a possible D gene (6 bases). Germline V gene sequence: CDR1 SGDLS, CDR2 YYNGEE. Trimming cost V 3 bases and J 1 base, with 9 bases left between them. The length of the CDR3 is 14 residues. The CDR3 loop reads CASSARTGTDTQYF. The DNA for the CDR3 is TGTGCCAGCAGCGCGAGGACAGGCACAGATACGCAGTATTTT.

This clone was recorded once. J is TRBJ2-7 and V is TRBV5-1, with D possibly matching TRBD1 (6 bases). The CDR3 loop spans 15 amino acids. Germline V gene sequence: CDR1 SGHRS, CDR2 YFSETQ. V dropped 4 bases and J dropped 6 bases, with 20 bases sitting between them. Written as DNA, the CDR3 is TGCGCCAGCAGCCCCAGACAGGATGGGCGAGGCGAGCAGTACTTC. Translating gives CASSPRQDGRGEQYF.

V is TRBV5-8 and J is TRBJ1-3; D gene unclear. Trimming cost V 5 bases and J 0 bases, with 9 bases left between them. The CDR3 has 14 amino acids. The germline CDR1 and CDR2 sequences are SGHTS and YDEGEE. The CDR3 here is CASRRGSSGNTIYF. CDR3 DNA sequence: TGTGCCAGCAGAAGAGGGAGCTCTGGAAACACCATATATTTT. The variable domain in full, completed from reference TRBV5-8 and TRBJ1-3, reads EAGVTQSPTHLIKTRGQQATLRCSPISGHTSVYWYQQALGLGLQFLLWYDEGEERNRGNFPPRFSGRQFPNYSSELNVNALELEDSALYLCASRRGSSGNTIYFGEGSWLTVV.

This chain joins TRBV9 and TRBJ1-2, with D perhaps matching TRBD1 (6 bases). Germline CDR1 reads SGDLS; CDR2 reads YYNGEE. This CDR3 contains 15 residues. With 0 bases removed from V and 2 bases from J, the gap between germline ends came to 11 bases. CDR3 DNA sequence: TGTGCCAGCAGCGTAGATCAGGGGAAGAACTATGGCTACACCTTC. This translates into CASSVDQGKNYGYTF.

This clone is a singleton in its sample. The chain uses TRBV2 and TRBJ2-3; 9 bases map to TRBD2. The germline gives CDR1 SNHLY, CDR2 FYNNEI. CDR3 length: 16 residues. The trim removed 6 bases at V and 4 bases at J, leaving 11 bases unmatched. The CDR3 protein is CASSVISGGNADTQYF. CDR3 coding DNA: TGTGCCAGCAGCGTAATTAGCGGGGGAAACGCAGATACGCAGTATTTT.

V and J are TRBV14 and TRBJ1-2, with D maybe TRBD1 (6 bases). V lost 4 bases, J lost 6 bases, and 12 bases lay in between. Germline CDR1 SGHDN, CDR2 FVKESK. CDR3 size: 13 residues. CDR3 residues: CASSRSQGHGYTF. The CDR3 bases are TGTGCCAGCAGCCGCTCACAGGGCCATGGCTACACCTTC.